These T cell receptor beta chains were read from a single sample in a study of T cells in Graves' hyperthyroidism and ophthalmopathy. TCRdb fed the multiplex PCR reads into MiXCR, producing one record per CDR3 protein. The sample lists around 520,000 distinct CDR3 sequences; approximately 25% were seen once. The sequencing sample was made of blood. The receptors shown here come from a woman in her 30s with Graves' ophthalmopathy. The CDR3 runs from the conserved cysteine through the conserved F or W. Fields, in order: D gene, clone size, J gene, V gene, CDR3 protein, CDR3 DNA. The D gene is left open where the match is weak. A clone size is listed for some rows: how often the clone was seen (once, few, many), or a class if it is expanded.

>NA|few|TRBJ2-7|TRBV5-6
CASSITNYEQYF
TGTGCCAGCAGCATTACCAACTACGAGCAGTACTTC
>NA|many|TRBJ1-2|TRBV4-3
CASSQDLADATNGYTF
TGCGCCAGCAGCCAAGATCTAGCAGACGCTACGAATGGCTACACCTTC
>NA|many|TRBJ1-3|TRBV9
CASSEGNTIYF
TGTGCCAGCTCCGAAGGGAACACCATATATTTT
>NA|many|TRBJ2-5|TRBV29-1
CSVELQGRETQYF
TGCAGCGTTGAATTACAGGGCCGGGAGACCCAGTACTTC
>NA|NA|TRBJ1-2|TRBV20-1
CSVGQPLGYTF
TGCAGTGTCGGACAACCCCTTGGCTACACCTTC
>NA|NA|TRBJ2-7|TRBV6-1
CASSEALSTVREQYF
TGTGCCAGCAGTGAAGCGCTTAGTACAGTGCGGGAGCAGTACTTC
>NA|few|TRBJ1-4|TRBV20-1
CSALGGANEKLFF
TGCAGTGCCCTCGGGGGGGCTAATGAAAAACTGTTTTTT
>NA|many|TRBJ1-2|TRBV5-1
CASSLGENYGYTF
TGCGCCAGCAGCTTGGGTGAGAACTATGGCTACACCTTC
>NA|NA|TRBJ2-5|TRBV20-1
CSATHPAPQYQETQYF
TGCAGTGCCACGCACCCGGCACCCCAGTACCAAGAGACCCAGTACTTC
>NA|NA|TRBJ2-7|TRBV27
CASSLPVGSEQYF
TGTGCCAGCAGTTTACCTGTGGGGTCCGAGCAGTACTTC
>TRBD2|many|TRBJ2-5|TRBV7-9
CASTLAGQETQYF
TGTGCCAGCACCCTAGCGGGCCAAGAGACCCAGTACTTC
>NA|once|TRBJ2-2|TRBV6-1
CASRRLVTDGELFF
TGTGCCAGCAGACGACTAGTTACTGACGGGGAGCTGTTTTTT
>TRBD1|many|TRBJ2-7|TRBV19
CASTTTGSSYEQYF
TGTGCCAGTACGACGACAGGGAGCTCCTACGAGCAGTACTTC
>NA|many|TRBJ1-1|TRBV7-2
CASREDMNTEAFF
TGTGCCAGCAGAGAAGACATGAACACTGAAGCTTTCTTT
>NA|NA|TRBJ2-6|TRBV11-1
CASSFPESGSTGANVLTF
TGTGCCAGCAGCTTCCCAGAATCGGGGTCAACTGGGGCCAACGTCCTGACTTTC
>NA|NA|TRBJ1-5|TRBV25-1
CASSDAQTHQPQHF
TGTGCCAGCAGTGATGCCCAGACTCATCAGCCCCAGCATTTT
>TRBD1|NA|TRBJ2-5|TRBV7-2
CASSSPRGPAETQYF
TGTGCCAGCAGCTCCCCGAGGGGGCCTGCGGAGACCCAGTACTTC
>NA|many|TRBJ1-2|TRBV7-2
CASSSGEGYGYTF
TGTGCCAGCAGCTCCGGAGAGGGCTATGGCTACACCTTC
>TRBD1|many|TRBJ1-2|TRBV20-1
CSAKIPAGTGGIGYTF
TGCAGTGCTAAAATTCCAGCCGGGACAGGGGGTATCGGCTACACCTTC
>NA|NA|TRBJ1-1|TRBV5-5
CASSVQGGVTEAFF
TGTGCCAGCAGCGTACAGGGAGGCGTCACTGAAGCTTTCTTT
>TRBD1|NA|TRBJ2-4|TRBV9
CASSPTGMPGQGAKNIQYF
TGTGCCAGCAGCCCCACTGGAATGCCGGGACAGGGAGCCAAAAACATTCAGTACTTC
>NA|few|TRBJ2-7|TRBV20-1
CSASGPRDEQYF
TGCAGTGCGTCGGGACCCCGGGACGAGCAGTACTTC
>TRBD1|many|TRBJ1-2|TRBV5-1
CASSRDSYGYTF
TGTGCCAGCAGTCGGGACAGCTATGGCTACACCTTC
>NA|many|TRBJ1-1|TRBV10-3
CAISEREEAFF
TGTGCCATCAGTGAAAGGGAAGAAGCTTTCTTT
>NA|NA|TRBJ2-1|TRBV7-8
CASSYRERGARVEQFF
TGTGCCAGCAGCTACAGGGAACGGGGGGCCCGGGTTGAGCAGTTCTTC
>TRBD1|many|TRBJ1-2|TRBV28
CASRRDRPYGYTF
TGTGCCAGCAGGCGGGACAGGCCCTATGGCTACACCTTC
>NA|many|TRBJ1-3|TRBV14
CASSQGTVGNTIYF
TGTGCCAGCAGCCAAGGGACAGTCGGAAACACCATATATTTT
>NA|many|TRBJ2-2|TRBV12-3/TRBV12-4
CASSLWDTGELFF
TGTGCCAGCAGTTTGTGGGACACCGGGGAGCTGTTTTTT
>TRBD2|many|TRBJ2-7|TRBV20-1
CSARGHHSGAGREQYF
TGCAGTGCTAGAGGCCACCATAGCGGGGCGGGACGGGAGCAGTACTTC
>NA|many|TRBJ1-1|TRBV2
CASSEARGKNTEAFF
TGTGCCAGCAGTGAAGCGCGGGGCAAGAACACTGAAGCTTTCTTT
>TRBD1|many|TRBJ1-5|TRBV28
CASSLPLGRGGRNQPQHF
TGTGCCAGCAGTTTACCCCTTGGTCGAGGGGGCCGCAATCAGCCCCAGCATTTT
>NA|NA|TRBJ1-5|TRBV5-1
CASRGEPQHF
TGCGCCAGCAGGGGGGAGCCCCAGCATTTT
>TRBD2|many|TRBJ2-7|TRBV7-9
CASNPGGGSYEQYF
TGTGCCAGCAACCCCGGCGGGGGGTCCTACGAGCAGTACTTC
>NA|many|TRBJ1-2|TRBV28
CASRKRQSYGYTF
TGTGCCAGCAGAAAGCGACAGTCCTATGGCTACACCTTC
>NA|many|TRBJ1-1|TRBV2
CASHGGVDTEAFF
TGTGCCAGCCATGGAGGGGTGGACACTGAAGCTTTCTTT
>NA|once|TRBJ1-5|TRBV27
CASTDKGEWGNNQPQHF
TGTGCCAGCACCGATAAGGGTGAATGGGGGAACAATCAGCCCCAGCATTTT
>TRBD1|NA|TRBJ2-5|TRBV6-1
CASSVTGLRETQYF
TGTGCCAGCAGTGTGACAGGGCTGAGAGAGACCCAGTACTTC
>NA|many|TRBJ2-7|TRBV20-1
CSAEGRRAYEQYF
TGCAGTGCTGAGGGACGGCGGGCCTACGAGCAGTACTTC
>NA|few|TRBJ2-5|TRBV7-9
CASSPGMETQYF
TGTGCCAGCAGCCCTGGGATGGAGACCCAGTACTTC
>TRBD1|many|TRBJ2-7|TRBV7-2
CASSPGQGRQYF
TGTGCCAGCAGCCCTGGACAGGGTCGGCAGTACTTC
>NA|many|TRBJ1-1|TRBV9
CASSDIRGFLNTEAFF
TGTGCCAGCAGTGATATCCGGGGGTTCCTGAACACTGAAGCTTTCTTT
>TRBD2|NA|TRBJ2-7|TRBV6-1
CASMSSWGLAGDYEQYF
TGTGCCAGCATGTCTTCCTGGGGACTAGCGGGGGATTACGAGCAGTACTTC
>NA|NA|TRBJ2-7|TRBV20-1
CSARTTGASSYEQYF
TGCAGTGCTAGAACGACGGGGGCCAGCTCCTACGAGCAGTACTTC
>NA|NA|TRBJ2-5|TRBV28
CASSIQGGVEETQYF
TGTGCCAGCAGTATACAAGGGGGTGTCGAAGAGACCCAGTACTTC
>NA|few|TRBJ1-1|TRBV2
CASSPQVSSAREAFF
TGTGCCAGCAGTCCACAGGTGTCTTCCGCACGTGAAGCTTTCTTT
>NA|many|TRBJ2-5|TRBV11-2
CASSLGSGETQYF
TGTGCCAGCAGCTTAGGTAGCGGAGAGACCCAGTACTTC
>TRBD1|NA|TRBJ1-5|TRBV30
CAWSEGQGHQPQHF
TGTGCCTGGAGTGAGGGACAGGGGCATCAGCCCCAGCATTTT